This T cell receptor (beta chain) was retrieved from a study of CD8+ T cells in alopecia areata. Treatment denoted: oral pan-JAK inhibitor, 5-10 mg twice daily. Extracted RNA was reverse transcribed into cDNA, the sequencing template. Repertoires were generated with immunoSEQ multiplex PCR, while TCRdb's copy carries only in-frame clones and drops some. The table records hundreds of thousands of clones, about three fifths of them present only once. Germline V gives CDR1 LGHNA, CDR2 YSLEER. Trimming took 4 bases from V and 5 from J, leaving 14 bases between them. CDR3 length: 14 residues. About this clone itself: The target antigen is unknown.

Study findings and constraints: Sequences from scalp samples also cover resident alphabeta T cells of normal skin. With one nonresponder, baseline CD8+ expansion's link to response remains uncertain.

The sample was CD4+ T cells sorted from blood, taken between weeks 51 and 52, from a patient treated with tofacitinib. The TCR was taken from a human donor with alopecia areata. The chain recombines TRBV4-3 with TRBJ1-1; maybe TRBD1 (5 bases). This chain's CDR3 is CASSRKSGETEAFF. DNA of the CDR3: TGCGCCAGCAGCCGAAAGTCGGGGGAGACTGAAGCTTTCTTT.